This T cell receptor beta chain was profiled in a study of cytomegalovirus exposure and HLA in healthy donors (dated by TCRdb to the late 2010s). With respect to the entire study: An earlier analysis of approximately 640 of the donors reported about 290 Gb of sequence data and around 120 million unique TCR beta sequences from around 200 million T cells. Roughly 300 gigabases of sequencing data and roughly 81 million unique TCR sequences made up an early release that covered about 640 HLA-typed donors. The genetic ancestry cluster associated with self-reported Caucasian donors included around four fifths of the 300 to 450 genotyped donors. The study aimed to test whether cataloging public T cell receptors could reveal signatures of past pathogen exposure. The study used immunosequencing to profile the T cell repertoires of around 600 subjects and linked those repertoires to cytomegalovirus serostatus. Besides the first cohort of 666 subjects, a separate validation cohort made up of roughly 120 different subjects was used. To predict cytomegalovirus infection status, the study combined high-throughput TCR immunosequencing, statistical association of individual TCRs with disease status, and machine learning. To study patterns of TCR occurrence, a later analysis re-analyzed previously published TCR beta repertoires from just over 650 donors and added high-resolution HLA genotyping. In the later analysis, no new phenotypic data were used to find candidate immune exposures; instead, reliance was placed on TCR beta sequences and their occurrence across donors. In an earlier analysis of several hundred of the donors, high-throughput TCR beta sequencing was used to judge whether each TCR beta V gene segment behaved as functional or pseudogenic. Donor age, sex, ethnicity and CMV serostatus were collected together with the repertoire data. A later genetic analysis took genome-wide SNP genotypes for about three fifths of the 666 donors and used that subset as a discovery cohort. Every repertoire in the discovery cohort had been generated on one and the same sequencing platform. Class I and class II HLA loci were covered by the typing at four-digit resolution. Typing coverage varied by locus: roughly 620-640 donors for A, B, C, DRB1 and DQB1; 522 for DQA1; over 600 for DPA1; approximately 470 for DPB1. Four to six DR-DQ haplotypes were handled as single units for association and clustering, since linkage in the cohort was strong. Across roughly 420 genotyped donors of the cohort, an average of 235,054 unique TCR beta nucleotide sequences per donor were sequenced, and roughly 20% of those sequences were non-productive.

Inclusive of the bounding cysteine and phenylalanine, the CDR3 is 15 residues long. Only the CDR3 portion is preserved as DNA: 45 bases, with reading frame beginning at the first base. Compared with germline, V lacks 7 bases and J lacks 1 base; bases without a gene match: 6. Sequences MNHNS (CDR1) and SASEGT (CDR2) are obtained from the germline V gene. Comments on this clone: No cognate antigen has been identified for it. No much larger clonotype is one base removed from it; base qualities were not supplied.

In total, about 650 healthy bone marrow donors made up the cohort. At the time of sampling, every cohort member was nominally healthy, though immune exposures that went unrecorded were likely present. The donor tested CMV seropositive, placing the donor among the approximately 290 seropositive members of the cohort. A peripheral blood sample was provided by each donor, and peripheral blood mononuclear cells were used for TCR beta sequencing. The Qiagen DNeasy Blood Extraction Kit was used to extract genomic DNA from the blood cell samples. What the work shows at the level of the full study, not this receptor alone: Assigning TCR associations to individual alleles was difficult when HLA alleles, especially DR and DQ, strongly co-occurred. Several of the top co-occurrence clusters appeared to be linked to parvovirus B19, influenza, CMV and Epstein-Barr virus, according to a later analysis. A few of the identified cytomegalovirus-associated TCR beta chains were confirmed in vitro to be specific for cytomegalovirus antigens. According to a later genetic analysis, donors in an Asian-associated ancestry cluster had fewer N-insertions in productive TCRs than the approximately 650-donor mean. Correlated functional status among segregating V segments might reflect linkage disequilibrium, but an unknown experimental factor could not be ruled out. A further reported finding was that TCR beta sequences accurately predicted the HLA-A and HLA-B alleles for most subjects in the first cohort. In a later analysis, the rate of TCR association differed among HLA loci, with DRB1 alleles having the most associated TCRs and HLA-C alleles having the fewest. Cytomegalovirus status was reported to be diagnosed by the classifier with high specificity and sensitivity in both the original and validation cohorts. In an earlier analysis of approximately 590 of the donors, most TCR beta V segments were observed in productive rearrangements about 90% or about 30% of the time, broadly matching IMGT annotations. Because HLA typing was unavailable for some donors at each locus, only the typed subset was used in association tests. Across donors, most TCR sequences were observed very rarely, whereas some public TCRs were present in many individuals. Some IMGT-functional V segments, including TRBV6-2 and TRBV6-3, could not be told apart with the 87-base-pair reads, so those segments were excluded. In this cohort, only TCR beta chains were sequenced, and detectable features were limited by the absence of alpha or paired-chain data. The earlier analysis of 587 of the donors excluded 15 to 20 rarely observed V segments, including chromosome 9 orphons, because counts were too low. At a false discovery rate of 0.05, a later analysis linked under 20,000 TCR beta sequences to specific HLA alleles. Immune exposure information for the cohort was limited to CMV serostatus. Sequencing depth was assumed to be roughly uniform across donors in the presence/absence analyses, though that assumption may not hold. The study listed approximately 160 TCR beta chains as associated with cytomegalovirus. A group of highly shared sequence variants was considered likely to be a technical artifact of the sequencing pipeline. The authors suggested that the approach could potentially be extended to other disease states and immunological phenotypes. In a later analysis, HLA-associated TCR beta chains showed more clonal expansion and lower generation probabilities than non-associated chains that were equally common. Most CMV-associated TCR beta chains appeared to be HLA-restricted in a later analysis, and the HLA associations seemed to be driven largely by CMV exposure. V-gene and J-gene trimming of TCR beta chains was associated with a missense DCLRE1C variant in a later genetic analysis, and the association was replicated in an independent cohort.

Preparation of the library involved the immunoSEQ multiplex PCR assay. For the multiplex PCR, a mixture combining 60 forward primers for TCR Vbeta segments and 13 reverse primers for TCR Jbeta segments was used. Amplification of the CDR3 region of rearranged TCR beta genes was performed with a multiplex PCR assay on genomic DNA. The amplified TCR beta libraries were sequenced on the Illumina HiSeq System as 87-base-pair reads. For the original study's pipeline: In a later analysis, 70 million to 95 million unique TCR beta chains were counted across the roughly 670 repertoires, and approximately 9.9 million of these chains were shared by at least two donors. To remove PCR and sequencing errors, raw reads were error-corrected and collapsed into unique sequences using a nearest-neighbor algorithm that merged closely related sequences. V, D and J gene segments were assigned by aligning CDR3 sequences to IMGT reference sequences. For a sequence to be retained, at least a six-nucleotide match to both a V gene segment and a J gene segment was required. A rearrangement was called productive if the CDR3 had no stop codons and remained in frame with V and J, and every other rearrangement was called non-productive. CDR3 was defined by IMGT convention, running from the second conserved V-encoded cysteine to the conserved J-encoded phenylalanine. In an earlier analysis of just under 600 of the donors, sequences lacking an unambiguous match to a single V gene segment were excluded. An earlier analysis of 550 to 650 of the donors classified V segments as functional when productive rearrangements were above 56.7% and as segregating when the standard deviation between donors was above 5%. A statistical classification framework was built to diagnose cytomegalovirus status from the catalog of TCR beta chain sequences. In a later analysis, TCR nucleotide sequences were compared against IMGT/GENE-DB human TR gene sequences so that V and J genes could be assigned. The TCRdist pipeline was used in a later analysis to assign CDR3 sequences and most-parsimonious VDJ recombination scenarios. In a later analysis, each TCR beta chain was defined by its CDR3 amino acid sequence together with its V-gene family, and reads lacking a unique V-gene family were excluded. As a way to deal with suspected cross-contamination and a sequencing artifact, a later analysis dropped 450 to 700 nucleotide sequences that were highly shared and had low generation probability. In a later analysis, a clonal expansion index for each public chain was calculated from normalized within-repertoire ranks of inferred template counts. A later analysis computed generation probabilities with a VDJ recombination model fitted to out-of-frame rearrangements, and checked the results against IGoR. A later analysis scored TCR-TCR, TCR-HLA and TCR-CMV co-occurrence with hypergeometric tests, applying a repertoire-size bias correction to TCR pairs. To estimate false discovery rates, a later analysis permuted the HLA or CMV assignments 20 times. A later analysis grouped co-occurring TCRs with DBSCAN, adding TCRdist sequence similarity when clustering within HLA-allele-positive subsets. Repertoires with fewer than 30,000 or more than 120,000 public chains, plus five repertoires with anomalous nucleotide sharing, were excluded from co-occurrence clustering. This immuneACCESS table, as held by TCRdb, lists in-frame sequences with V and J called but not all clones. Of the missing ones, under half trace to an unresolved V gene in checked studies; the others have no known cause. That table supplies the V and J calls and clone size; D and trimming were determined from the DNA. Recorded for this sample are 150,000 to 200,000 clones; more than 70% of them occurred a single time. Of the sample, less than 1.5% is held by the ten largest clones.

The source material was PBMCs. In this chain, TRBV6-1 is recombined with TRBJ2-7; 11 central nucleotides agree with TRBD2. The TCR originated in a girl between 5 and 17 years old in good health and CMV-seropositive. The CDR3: CASTLGLADSYEQYF. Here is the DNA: TGTGCCAGCACCTTGGGACTAGCGGATTCCTACGAGCAGTACTTC.